The clone carrying this T cell receptor beta chain was observed a handful of times. Its target is not known. The sample is drawn from a study of cytomegalovirus exposure and HLA in healthy donors. General observations from the study: Using a false discovery rate of 0.05, a later analysis showed that approximately 18,000 TCR beta sequences were associated with HLA alleles.

Primers for the PCR totalled 60 Vbeta and 13 Jbeta. The table came from immunoSEQ multiplex PCR; TCRdb's copy has only in-frame clones and leaves some out. The profile shows about 120,000 clones, roughly 8.6% of them singletons. Trimming cost V 2 bases and J 6 bases, with 11 bases left between them. Germline V gives CDR1 LNHDA, CDR2 SQIVND (reference sequence). The CDR3 consists of 14 residues. This TCR derives from a middle-aged woman in good health and CMV-seropositive. The sample consisted of PBMCs. This rearrangement joins TRBV19 to TRBJ2-1, with no clear D. In nucleotides, the CDR3 is TGTGCCAGTAGTATAATAAGTAGAGGCAATGAGCAGTTCTTC. It codes for CASSIISRGNEQFF.